Described below is a single T cell receptor beta chain sequence and its context. CDR1 is LGHNA and CDR2 is YNFKEQ in the germline V gene. V gave up 4 bases and J gave up 3 bases, with 15 bases separating them. The CDR3 has 16 residues. Method: immunoSEQ multiplex PCR; TCRdb's copy keeps in-frame clones and lacks some. The sample records approximately 220,000 clones, just under 95% being singletons. These data come from a study of control samples from healthy donors and cancer patients. Sequences were obtained from blood. The TCR comes from a man aged 50-59 years in good health. This sequence joins TRBV4-2 and TRBJ2-2; D is possibly TRBD2 (6 bases). In DNA form, the CDR3 reads TGTGCCAGCAGCCGCCACTTGGGGGGTGACACCGGGGAGCTGTTTTTT. Translated: CASSRHLGGDTGELFF.